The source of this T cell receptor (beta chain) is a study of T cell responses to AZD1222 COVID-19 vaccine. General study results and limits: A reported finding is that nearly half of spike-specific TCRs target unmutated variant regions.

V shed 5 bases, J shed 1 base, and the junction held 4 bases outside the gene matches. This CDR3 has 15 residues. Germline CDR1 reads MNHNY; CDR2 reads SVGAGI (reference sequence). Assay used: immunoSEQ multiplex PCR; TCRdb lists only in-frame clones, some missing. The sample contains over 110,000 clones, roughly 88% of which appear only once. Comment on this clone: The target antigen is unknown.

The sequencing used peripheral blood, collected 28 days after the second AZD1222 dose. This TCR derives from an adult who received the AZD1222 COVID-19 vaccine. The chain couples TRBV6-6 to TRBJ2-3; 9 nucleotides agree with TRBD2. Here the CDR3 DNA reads TGTGCCAGCAGTGAGCGACTAGCGGGCACAGATACGCAGTATTTT. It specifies CASSERLAGTDTQYF.